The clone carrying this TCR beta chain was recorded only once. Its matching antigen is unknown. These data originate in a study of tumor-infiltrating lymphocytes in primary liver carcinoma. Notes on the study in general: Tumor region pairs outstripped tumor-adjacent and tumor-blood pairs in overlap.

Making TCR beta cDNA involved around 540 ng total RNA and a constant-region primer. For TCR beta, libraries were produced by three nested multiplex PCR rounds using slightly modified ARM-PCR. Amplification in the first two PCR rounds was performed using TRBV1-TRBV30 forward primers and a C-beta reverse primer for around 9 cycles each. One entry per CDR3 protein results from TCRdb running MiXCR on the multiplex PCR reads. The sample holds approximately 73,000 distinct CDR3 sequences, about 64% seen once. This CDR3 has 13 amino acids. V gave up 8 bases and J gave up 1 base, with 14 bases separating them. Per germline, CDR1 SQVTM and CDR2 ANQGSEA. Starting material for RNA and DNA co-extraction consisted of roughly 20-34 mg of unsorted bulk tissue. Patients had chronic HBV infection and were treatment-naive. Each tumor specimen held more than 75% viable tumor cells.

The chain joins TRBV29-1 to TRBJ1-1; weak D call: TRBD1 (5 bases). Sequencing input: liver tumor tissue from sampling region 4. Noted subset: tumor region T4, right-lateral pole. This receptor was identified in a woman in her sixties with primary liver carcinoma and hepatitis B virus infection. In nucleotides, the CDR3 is TGCAGCCTAGAATACGACAGGAACACTGAAGCTTTCTTT. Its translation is CSLEYDRNTEAFF.